These 4 T cell receptor beta chains were sequenced from one sample in a study of metastatic and nonmetastatic thyroid tumors (dated by TCRdb to 2020 to 2022). Before undergoing thyroid surgery, none of the patients had been given any kind of treatment. To prepare the library, PCR was applied. Sequenced on an Illumina HiSeq 4000. TCRdb redid the processing of the public reads, applying fastp at Q25 and MiXCR, and retained in-frame beta chains. The sample yields about 6,200 clones; roughly 34% were counted once. The ten top clones hold roughly a sixth of the sample. The material sequenced was adjacent normal tissue. The source is a female donor with papillary thyroid cancer or a benign thyroid nodule (not recorded which). Some clones in this sample may be carry-over from other donors' samples.

As DNA, the CDR3 is TGTGCCAGCTCACCAGGGAGGGGCTATGGCTACACCTTC. It translates to CASSPGRGYGYTF. This chain joins TRBV18 and TRBJ1-2; tentatively, D is TRBD1 (5 bases). The CDR3 runs 13 residues. Germline loops: CDR1 KGHSH, CDR2 LQKENI. V lost 2 bases to trimming and J lost 4 bases, with 8 bases between them.

CDR3 protein: CASSSQSVYYSGANVLTF. The DNA for the CDR3 is TGTGCCAGCAGTTCACAATCAGTGTATTACTCTGGGGCCAACGTCCTGACTTTC. V is TRBV6-2 or TRBV6-3 and J is TRBJ2-6; D gene ambiguous. This CDR3 is built from 18 residues. Germline V gene sequence: CDR1 MNHEY, CDR2 SVGEGT. The V end lost 4 bases, the J end lost 0 bases, and 16 bases lay between the germline ends.

J is TRBJ2-7 and V is TRBV27; D may correspond to TRBD1 or TRBD2 (5 bases each). CDR1 and CDR2 from the germline V gene are MNHEY and SMNVEV (reference sequence). V lost 4 bases, J lost 4 bases, and 20 bases lay in between. This CDR3 has 16 amino acids. For the CDR3, the DNA is TGTGCCAGCAGTTCCGGGTCGGGACCGACGCCTTACGAGCAGTACTTC. This codes for CASSSGSGPTPYEQYF.

V usage is TRBV20-1 and J usage is TRBJ2-1; unclear D gene. V lost 7 bases and J 6 bases, leaving 13 bases between the germline ends. The germline V gene encodes CDR1 DFQATT and CDR2 SNEGSKA (reference sequence). CDR3 length: 12 amino acids. In DNA, the CDR3 is TGCAGTGTGGAGAGTGTGATCAATGAGCAGTTCTTC. Its protein product is CSVESVINEQFF.